The sequence of this TCR beta chain was determined in a study of immune heterogeneity within non-small cell lung tumors. Study overall: Squamous cell carcinomas accounted for 4 of the tumors, non-squamous carcinomas for around 9, and 1 was not otherwise specified.

Multiplex PCR employing 32 V and 13 J primers generated amplicons of the TCR beta CDR3. TCRdb re-derived calls from the multiplex PCR reads in MiXCR, one entry per CDR3 protein. The table lists about 22,000 distinct CDR3 sequences, under 35% of them singletons. Germline values: CDR1 MDHEN, CDR2 SYDVKM. V gave up 3 bases and J gave up 2 bases; unmatched junction bases: 9. The CDR3 sequence is 17 residues long. The study, taken as a whole, reports: Individual patients mostly differed in their high-frequency T-cell receptor beta clonotypes.

Template material for each sample was 500 to 600 ng of bulk tumor genomic DNA. Doctors removed several biopsies from each primary tumor during surgery, keeping them far apart. Patients with untreated, newly diagnosed non-small cell lung cancer underwent curative surgery. Study donors were patients with a new diagnosis of non-small cell lung cancer who underwent surgery with curative intent. Note on this clonotype: Its target is not known.

The material sequenced was lung tumor tissue. The V and J genes are TRBV28 and TRBJ2-7; 11 bases fit TRBD1. The sequence was collected from a man aged 35 to 55 with non-small cell lung cancer. DNA for the CDR3: TGTGCCAGCAGTTTCGGGACAGGGGGAAGTAGGACCTACGAGCAGTACTTC. Translated: CASSFGTGGSRTYEQYF.